One and the same sample provided the 14 T cell receptor beta chains below, sequenced in a study of T cell responses to AZD1222 COVID-19 vaccine. Assay: immunoSEQ multiplex PCR; the TCRdb copy retains only in-frame clones and omits some. The sample has 100,000 or so clones; roughly 89% are singletons. Material: peripheral blood, obtained on day 0 of AZD1222 vaccination. The source is an adult in good health.

The sample holds many counts of this clone. The CDR3 sequence: CASSDSSGNTGELFF. The DNA of the CDR3 is TGTGCCAGCAGTGACTCTAGCGGGAACACCGGGGAGCTGTTTTTT. This chain connects TRBV6-4 to TRBJ2-2, with D possibly TRBD2 on 6 matching bases. CDR1 MRHNA and CDR2 SNTAGT come from the germline V gene. V lost 0 bases, J lost 1 base, and 6 bases lay in between. This CDR3 has 15 residues.

The gene calls are TRBV7-9 and TRBJ2-2; no firm D call. Per the germline V gene, CDR1 is SEHNR and CDR2 is FQNEAQ (reference sequence). V lost 6 bases and J lost 5, with 7 bases in between. The CDR3 covers 12 residues. DNA of the CDR3: TGTGCCAGCAGATCAAGAACCGGGGAGCTGTTTTTT. Translating gives CASRSRTGELFF. The complete variable domain, with remaining parts taken from reference TRBV7-9 and TRBJ2-2, reads DTGVSQNPRHKITKRGQNVTFRCDPISEHNRLYWYRQTLGQGPEFLTYFQNEAQLEKSRLLSDRFSAERPKGSFSTLEIQRTEQGDSAMYLCASRSRTGELFFGEGSRLTVL.

The genes are TRBV11-2 and TRBJ2-1; maybe TRBD1 (6 bases). V was pared by 3 bases and J by 7 bases, with 7 bases between. CDR1 is SGHAT, CDR2 FQNNGV, per germline. The CDR3 extends over 12 amino acids. In nucleotides, the CDR3 is TGTGCCAGCAGCTTCGACAGGAATGAGCAGTTCTTC. Protein: CASSFDRNEQFF.

The CDR3 loop is CASSVGVGGLENEQFF. The CDR3 DNA follows: TGTGCCAGCAGCGTAGGAGTGGGAGGGCTCGAAAATGAGCAGTTCTTC. This chain uses TRBV9 with TRBJ2-1, with 7 bases lining up with TRBD2. J was trimmed by 7 bases and V by 0 bases; bases with no gene match: 10. Germline V gene data show CDR1 as SGDLS and CDR2 as YYNGEE. This CDR3 has 16 residues.

V gene TRBV27 combines with J gene TRBJ1-5; D is uncertain. This CDR3 has 15 residues. The V end lost 6 bases, the J end lost 10 bases, and 22 bases lay between the germline ends. Germline values: CDR1 MNHEY, CDR2 SMNVEV (reference sequence). DNA of the CDR3: TGTGCCAGCAGCTCCGGCGGGGAAATAATTCACCCCCAGCATTTT. As protein: CASSSGGEIIHPQHF.

The CDR3 spells CASSQALQWTGNYGYTF. In DNA form, the CDR3 reads TGTGCCAGCAGCCAAGCTCTACAGTGGACGGGTAACTATGGCTACACCTTC. The chain joins TRBV14 to TRBJ1-2; no definite D call. The CDR3 extends over 17 amino acids. Germline V gene lookup returns CDR1 SGHDN and CDR2 FVKESK. The germline V and J ends were trimmed by 1 base and 1 base, with 16 bases remaining between them.

CDR3 DNA: TGTGCCAGCAGCATTGGGACTAGCGGGAGAGTCCGAGAGCAGTTCTTC. Protein: CASSIGTSGRVREQFF. The chain joins TRBV7-2 to TRBJ2-1, with TRBD2 matching over 14 bases. The CDR3 runs to 16 residues. Germline V gene lookup returns CDR1 SGHTA and CDR2 FQGNSA. V was clipped by 5 bases and J by 10 bases; unmatched bases: 10.

The J gene is TRBJ1-1, the V gene TRBV10-3; D not certain. This CDR3 has 11 residues. Trimming cost V 4 bases and J 5 bases, with 5 bases left between them. The V gene's germline CDR1 is ENHRY and CDR2 SYGVKD. DNA for the CDR3: TGTGCCATCAGTGCAGATACTGAAGCTTTCTTT. This gives the protein CAISADTEAFF.

This chain's CDR3 is CASSLNRVTEAFF. CDR3 coding DNA: TGTGCCAGCAGCCTTAACAGGGTGACTGAAGCTTTCTTT. The rearrangement joins TRBV3-1 (or the pseudogene TRBV3-2) to TRBJ1-1; tentatively, D is TRBD1 (6 bases). Germline loops: CDR1 LGHDT, CDR2 YNNKEL (reference sequence). The V end was cut by 4 bases, the J end by 5 bases, with 11 bases between. CDR3 length equals 13 residues.

The chain joins TRBV6-5 to TRBJ1-5; no firm D call. The CDR3 totals 13 residues. Germline V lookup: CDR1 MNHEY, CDR2 SVGAGI. V was pared by 5 bases and J by 7 bases, with 12 bases between. Here the CDR3 DNA reads TGTGCCAGCAGTCCCCCTGGAGGCCAGCCCCAGCATTTT. Translation gives CASSPPGGQPQHF.

The chain employs TRBV5-4 and TRBJ2-1; D is ambiguous. This CDR3 is 13 amino acids long. V dropped 0 bases and J dropped 4 bases, with 5 bases sitting between them. Germline V CDR1 and CDR2: SGHNT, YYREEE (reference sequence). The CDR3 coding sequence is TGTGCCAGCAGCTTGGGCTATTACAATGAGCAGTTCTTC. Translation: CASSLGYYNEQFF.

This clone came up once. The chain combines TRBV5-1 with TRBJ2-1, with 12 bases fitting TRBD2. With V trimmed by 4 bases and J by 6 bases, 8 bases remained unmatched. Germline V gene sequence: CDR1 SGHRS, CDR2 YFSETQ. This CDR3 has 16 amino acids. The CDR3 coding sequence is TGCGCCAGCAGCATGACTAGCGGGAGTGTAGGCAATGAGCAGTTCTTC. Encoded protein: CASSMTSGSVGNEQFF.

V is TRBV7-3 and J is TRBJ1-1; D unclear. Per the germline V gene, CDR1 is SGHTA and CDR2 is FQGTGA. The CDR3 contains 14 residues. Trimming cost V 5 bases and J 0 bases, with 10 bases left between them. CDR3 in amino acids: CASSETGMNTEAFF. In nucleotides, the CDR3 is TGTGCCAGCAGCGAAACCGGGATGAACACTGAAGCTTTCTTT. The full variable domain, rest sourced from reference TRBV7-3 and TRBJ1-1, is GAGVSQTPSNKVTEKGKYVELRCDPISGHTALYWYRQSLGQGPEFLIYFQGTGAADDSGLPNDRFFAVRPEGSVSTLKIQRTERGDSAVYLCASSETGMNTEAFFGQGTRLTVV.

The genes are TRBV6-2 or TRBV6-3 and TRBJ2-7; D is unresolved. V lost 6 bases to trimming and J lost 2 bases, with 8 bases between them. Germline CDR1 is MNHEY and CDR2 is SVGEGT. This CDR3 is 12 amino acids long. This chain's CDR3 is CASSHSTYEQYF. The DNA of the CDR3 is TGTGCCAGCAGCCACAGCACCTACGAGCAGTACTTC.